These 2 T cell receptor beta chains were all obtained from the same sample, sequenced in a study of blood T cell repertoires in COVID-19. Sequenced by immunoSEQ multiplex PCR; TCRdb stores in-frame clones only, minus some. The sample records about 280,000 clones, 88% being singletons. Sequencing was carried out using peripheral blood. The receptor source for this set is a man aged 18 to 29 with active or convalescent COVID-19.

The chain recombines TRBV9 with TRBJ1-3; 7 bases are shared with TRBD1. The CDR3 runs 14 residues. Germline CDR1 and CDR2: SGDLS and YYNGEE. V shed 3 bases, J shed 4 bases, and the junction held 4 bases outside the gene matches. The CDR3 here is CASSGRDSGNTIYF. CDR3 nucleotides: TGTGCCAGCAGCGGCCGGGACAGCGGAAACACCATATATTTT.

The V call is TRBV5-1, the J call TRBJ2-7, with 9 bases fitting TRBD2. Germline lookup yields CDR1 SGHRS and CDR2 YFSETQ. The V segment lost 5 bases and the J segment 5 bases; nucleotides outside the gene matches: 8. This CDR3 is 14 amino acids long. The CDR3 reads CASRRTSDPNEQYF. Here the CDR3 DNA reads TGCGCCAGCAGACGGACTAGCGACCCCAACGAGCAGTACTTC.